This T cell receptor beta chain was obtained from a study of immune evolution from preneoplasia to lung adenocarcinoma. A remark on this clone: What it binds is unknown.

Between the mid-2010s and the late 2010s, patients underwent resection in Japan or China. Premalignant or tumor cells were enriched by macro-dissection after pathologic assessment. Findings and caveats of the study: Highest clonality occurred in KRAS-mutant, not EGFR-mutant or double wild-type, nodules. Later-stage lesions appeared to have more T cells, more diversity, less clonality.

TCRdb's table, derived via immunoSEQ multiplex PCR, lists solely in-frame clones and lacks some. Counted here are several thousand clones, 85% occurring once; the ten biggest clones make up approximately 3%. Per germline, CDR1 SGHNT and CDR2 YYREEE (reference sequence). The ends lost 4 bases at V and 4 bases at J; junction bases unmatched: 7. The CDR3 is 16 residues long. The sequencing input was FFPE invasive lung adenocarcinoma tissue. The TCR originated in a person aged 50-59 years with lung adenocarcinoma. The chain combines TRBV5-4 with TRBJ2-3; 12 bases fit TRBD2. For the CDR3, the DNA is TGTGCCAGCAGCGCGGGACTAGCGGGCCTCTCAGATACGCAGTATTTT. The encoded protein is CASSAGLAGLSDTQYF.